Listed below are T cell receptor beta chains from one sample, sequenced in a study of identical twins. One entry per CDR3 protein, called by TCRdb with MiXCR from the 5' RACE reads. The sample shows hundreds of thousands of distinct CDR3 sequences, approximately 24% of them seen only once. These data are also associated with another study on T cells expressing NK-cell markers.

The sequenced sample was CD4+ T cells sorted from blood. These TCRs come from a woman in her late teens or twenties in good health. CDR3s include the opening cysteine and the closing phenylalanine or tryptophan. The D gene is left open where the match is weak. Only part of the rows carry a size: once, few, many, or a class if the clone is expanded.

length,D,size,V,J,CDR3,DNA
13,-,-,TRBV29-1,TRBJ2-2,CSVPKPNTGELFF,TGCAGCGTTCCCAAACCGAACACCGGGGAGCTGTTTTTT
18,-,-,TRBV7-3,TRBJ1-2,CASSLTFDTAPSPRGYTF,TGTGCCAGCAGCTTAACGTTTGATACGGCTCCTTCCCCTAGAGGCTACACCTTC
11,TRBD2,few,TRBV29-1,TRBJ2-3,CGLAGDYTQYF,TGCGGACTAGCGGGAGACTATACGCAGTATTTT
11,-,-,TRBV9,TRBJ1-2,CARQLNYGYTF,TGTGCCAGGCAGCTAAACTATGGCTACACCTTC
11,-,-,TRBV6-5,TRBJ1-5,CASSQWQPQHF,TGTGCCAGCAGCCAGTGGCAGCCCCAGCATTTT
15,-,-,TRBV3-1,TRBJ1-4,CASSQGLQGWEKLFF,TGTGCCAGCAGCCAAGGTCTCCAGGGTTGGGAAAAACTGTTTTTT
19,TRBD2,-,TRBV11-2,TRBJ2-5,CASGSLVRGRLAGQETQYF,TGTGCCAGCGGTTCGTTAGTGCGGGGGAGACTAGCGGGTCAAGAGACCCAGTACTTC
14,TRBD1,few,TRBV7-9,TRBJ1-1,CASSVRTGKTEAFF,TGTGCCAGCAGCGTAAGGACAGGGAAAACTGAAGCTTTCTTT
14,-,few,TRBV7-2,TRBJ2-1,CASSRSGGYNEQFF,TGTGCCAGCAGCCGTAGCGGTGGCTACAATGAGCAGTTCTTC
11,-,-,TRBV11-2,TRBJ2-1,CASSFAAGQFF,TGTGCCAGCAGCTTCGCCGCGGGGCAGTTCTTC
14,-,few,TRBV5-1,TRBJ2-7,CASSLVAGMNEQYF,TGCGCCAGCAGCTTGGTGGCGGGGATGAACGAGCAGTACTTC
14,-,few,TRBV9,TRBJ2-5,CASSVSGGRETQYF,TGTGCCAGCAGCGTATCCGGGGGAAGGGAGACCCAGTACTTC
12,TRBD1,few,TRBV15,TRBJ2-7,CATSRTGSEQYF,TGTGCCACCAGCAGGACAGGGAGCGAGCAGTACTTC
15,TRBD2,-,TRBV12-3/TRBV12-4,TRBJ2-7,CASSLGAGDPYEQYF,TGTGCCAGCTCCCTAGGAGCGGGAGACCCCTACGAGCAGTACTTC
14,-,-,TRBV20-1,TRBJ2-5,CSARAPARWETQYF,TGCAGTGCTAGAGCCCCCGCCAGGTGGGAGACCCAGTACTTC
10,-,-,TRBV6-5,TRBJ1-1,CASRRERAFF,TGTGCCAGCAGACGGGAAAGGGCTTTCTTT